The 22 T cell receptor beta chains below all came from one sample that was sequenced in a study of T cell repertoires in cytomegalovirus infection. TCRdb processed the reads anew with MiXCR; each CDR3 protein has one entry. The sample records 300,000 or so distinct CDR3 sequences, around 25% being singletons. These TCRs are of unknown antigen specificity. The input for sequencing was cultured PBMCs, taken from culture after CMV antigen stimulation. The receptors were gathered from a human donor in good health (CMV status not recorded). Some clones in this sample may be carry-over from other donors' samples.

There are a few counts of this clonotype. A read error may account for a junction end that differs from germline. This rearrangement joins TRBV12-3 or TRBV12-4 to TRBJ2-7, with 7 bases matching TRBD2. The CDR3 has 16 amino acids. CDR3 DNA: TGTGCCAGCCTCCCTGGGGGGGGAGCGGAATCCTCCGAGCAGTACTTC. Its protein is CASLPGGGAESSEQYF.

The chain employs TRBV9 and TRBJ2-1, with D unresolved. Trimming took off 0 bases at V and 0 bases at J, with 13 bases between the two ends. The CDR3 covers 17 residues. Per germline, CDR1 SGDLS and CDR2 YYNGEE. CDR3 sequence reads: CASSVGRAASSYNEQFF. CDR3 DNA: TGTGCCAGCAGCGTAGGTCGGGCAGCGAGCTCCTACAATGAGCAGTTCTTC.

This clonotype was recorded a few times. J is TRBJ2-1 and V is TRBV10-1, with D hard to call. The V end was cut by 0 bases, the J end by 7 bases, with 7 bases between. Germline V gives CDR1 WNHNN, CDR2 SYGVQD (reference sequence). CDR3 length equals 13 residues. CDR3 nucleotides: TGCGCCAGCAGTGAGTCGCCGGAGAATGAGCAGTTCTTC. Protein product: CASSESPENEQFF.

The rearrangement links TRBV12-3 or TRBV12-4 to TRBJ2-2, with 8 bases lining up with TRBD2. The junction had 10 bases not matched to a gene; V was cut back by 6 bases and J by 4 bases. This CDR3 spans 16 amino acids. CDR3 bases: TGTGCCAGCAGCCAGCGGGAGTCCCATATCACCGGGGAGCTGTTTTTT. Its translation: CASSQRESHITGELFF.

The chain has TRBV18 and TRBJ2-6; no reliable D call. CDR1 and CDR2 (germline): KGHSH, LQKENI. This CDR3 has 16 amino acids. Trimming took 0 bases from V and 1 from J, leaving 7 bases between them. This CDR3 is CASSPPGSSGANVLTF. Written as DNA, the CDR3 is TGTGCCAGCTCACCACCAGGGTCTTCTGGGGCCAACGTCCTGACTTTC.

CDR3 region: CASSSTRGVVEQFF. The CDR3 nucleotides read TGTGCCAGCAGTTCTACCAGGGGAGTAGTAGAGCAGTTCTTC. The genes are TRBV6-2 or TRBV6-3 and TRBJ2-1; D is possibly TRBD1 (6 bases). Between the trimmed V and J ends, which lost 4 bases and 10 bases, there was a span of 17 bases. CDR1 MNHEY and CDR2 SVGEGT come from the germline V gene. This CDR3 spans 14 amino acids.

In this sample, this clonotype turned up many times. This rearrangement joins TRBV7-2 to TRBJ2-5, with D hard to call. Germline CDR1 reads SGHTA; CDR2 reads FQGNSA. Trimming stripped 3 bases from V and 2 bases from J, with 13 bases between. This CDR3 has 15 amino acids. The CDR3 loop is CASSFVAGQQETQYF. The CDR3 coding sequence is TGTGCCAGCAGCTTTGTGGCAGGTCAACAAGAGACCCAGTACTTC.

The chain is built from TRBV29-1 and TRBJ2-3; 7 nucleotides line up with TRBD2. V gave up 3 bases and J gave up 13 bases; unmatched junction bases: 1. The CDR3 has 9 residues. Germline lookup yields CDR1 SQVTM and CDR2 ANQGSEA. The CDR3 DNA reads TGCAGCGTTGATGGGGGGGAGTATTTT. It yields the protein CSVDGGEYF.

J is TRBJ2-1 and V is TRBV12-3 or TRBV12-4; TRBD2 agrees at 13 bases. The CDR3 runs to 19 residues. Trimming took 4 bases from V and 2 from J; bases not matched to a gene: 11. The CDR3 here is CASSYGLAGAARPYNEQFF. The CDR3 nucleotides are TGTGCCAGCAGTTACGGACTAGCGGGGGCCGCGCGCCCCTACAATGAGCAGTTCTTC.

This clonotype was recorded a few times. The rearrangement links TRBV5-4 to TRBJ2-7; a possible D gene is TRBD1 (6 bases). The germline gives CDR1 SGHNT, CDR2 YYREEE (reference sequence). V dropped 4 bases and J dropped 1 base, with 12 bases sitting between them. The CDR3 is 14 amino acids. CDR3 sequence reads: CASSRTGQSYEQYF. The CDR3 DNA reads as TGTGCCAGCAGCCGCACAGGACAGTCCTACGAGCAGTACTTC.

This clonotype was detected a few times. The chain is built from TRBV6-1 and TRBJ2-5; the D gene is possibly TRBD1 (6 bases). Trimming removed 0 bases from V and 2 bases from J, with 7 bases in between. The germline gives CDR1 MNHNS, CDR2 SASEGT. The CDR3 covers 14 residues. The CDR3 region has the DNA TGTGCCAGCAGTGAAGCGACAGGACAAGAGACCCAGTACTTC. The encoded protein is CASSEATGQETQYF.

About this clonotype: This clone may be a read error of a much larger clone one base away. The V call is TRBV7-2, the J call TRBJ2-1; tentatively, D is TRBD2 (6 bases). The last part of the DNA fits TRBJ2-7 better; the J call may be wrong. This CDR3 is 16 amino acids long. Germline loops: CDR1 SGHTA, CDR2 FQGNSA. In DNA form, the CDR3 reads TGTGCCAGCAGCTTATTTAGCGGAAGCTCCTACAATGAGCAGTACTTC. This encodes CASSLFSGSSYNEQYF.

The CDR3 is CASSLIGEHEQFF. The CDR3 coding sequence is TGTGCCAGCAGTCTCATTGGGGAACATGAGCAGTTCTTC. This chain links TRBV6-5 with TRBJ2-1, with no clear D. This CDR3 has 13 residues. V lost 5 bases, J lost 8 bases, and 13 bases lay in between. Looked up from germline, CDR1 is MNHEY and CDR2 is SVGAGI.

The table lists this clonotype with a few counts. In DNA form, the CDR3 reads TGTGCCAGCAGCTTAGACCCGGCCGGGGAGCTGTTTTTT. The encoded protein is CASSLDPAGELFF. This rearrangement joins TRBV7-9 to TRBJ2-2; D gene ambiguous. Per the germline V gene, CDR1 is SEHNR and CDR2 is FQNEAQ (reference sequence). Trimming stripped 1 base from V and 6 bases from J, with 6 bases between. The CDR3 is 13 residues long.

Details on this clonotype: A much larger clone sits a single nucleotide away, making a read error possible. This rearrangement joins TRBV12-3 or TRBV12-4 to TRBJ2-3; D perhaps matches TRBD2 (5 bases). V shed 6 bases and J shed 2 bases, with 9 bases lying between them. The CDR3 is 13 residues long. CDR3 coding DNA: TGTGCCAGCAGCTTGACTACCACAGATACGCAGTATTTT. It encodes CASSLTTTDTQYF.

The chain has TRBV12-3 or TRBV12-4 and TRBJ2-5, with D perhaps matching TRBD1 (5 bases). The CDR3 loop spans 13 amino acids. The V gene lost 8 bases and the J gene lost 5 bases, with 15 bases spanning the gap. CDR3 DNA: TGTGCCAGCGGGGCTCCTGGGCGGGAGACCCAGTACTTC. Protein sequence: CASGAPGRETQYF.

This sequence joins TRBV19 and TRBJ1-5; 11 bases match TRBD1. Germline CDR1 is LNHDA and CDR2 is SQIVND (reference sequence). The V segment lost 10 bases and the J segment 6 bases; nucleotides outside the gene matches: 8. This CDR3 has 14 residues. CDR3 coding DNA: TGTGCCACTATGGACAGGGGGCAGGGTCAGCCCCAGCATTTT. Translation gives CATMDRGQGQPQHF.

The rearrangement joins TRBV15 to TRBJ1-4; D gene ambiguous. The CDR3 length is 17 residues. Germline values: CDR1 LNHNV, CDR2 YYDKDF (reference sequence). Trimming shortened V by 0 bases and J by 0 bases, and 11 bases separated the two germline ends. The CDR3 loop reads CATSRDYPSATNEKLFF. DNA of the CDR3: TGTGCCACCAGCAGAGATTATCCGTCAGCAACTAATGAAAAACTGTTTTTT.

In this sample, this clonotype turned up many times. The V gene is TRBV29-1, the J gene TRBJ1-2; D is unresolved. The germline V gene encodes CDR1 SQVTM and CDR2 ANQGSEA. Trimming cost V 0 bases and J 4 bases, with 9 bases left between them. This CDR3 is built from 13 residues. The CDR3 DNA is TGCAGCGTTGAAGATCGGAGTCTCTATGGCTACACCTTC. Its protein is CSVEDRSLYGYTF.

The V call is TRBV7-2, the J call TRBJ2-7; perhaps TRBD2 as D (6 bases). The V and J ends lost 1 base and 2 bases respectively, with 18 bases between them. In germline, CDR1 is SGHTA, CDR2 FQGNSA. The CDR3 is made up of 17 amino acids. The DNA for the CDR3 is TGTGCCAGCAGCTTAGTCATAGGTAGCGGACAAACCTACGAGCAGTACTTC. Translated: CASSLVIGSGQTYEQYF. Full variable domain (outside the CDR3, taken from reference TRBV7-2 and TRBJ2-7): GAGVSQSPSNKVTEKGKDVELRCDPISGHTALYWYRQSLGQGLEFLIYFQGNSAPDKSGLPSDRFSAERTGGSVSTLTIQRTQQEDSAVYLCASSLVIGSGQTYEQYFGPGTRLTVT.

Points on this clonotype: Relative to the germline gene, one junction end is altered; a read error may explain this. The chain recombines TRBV29-1 with TRBJ2-3; D unresolved. CDR1 SQVTM and CDR2 ANQGSEA come from the germline V gene. There are 12 residues in the CDR3. Here the CDR3 reads CSVYWGSRLVNF. The CDR3 DNA reads TGCAGCGTGTACTGGGGTTCCCGGCTTGTCAATTTT.

At least ten counts were recorded for this clonotype. The rearrangement uses TRBV12-3 or TRBV12-4 and TRBJ1-1; D gene unclear. This CDR3 is built from 12 residues. Trimming removed 8 bases from V and 4 bases from J, with 11 bases in between. CDR3 sequence: CASSPGGTEAFF. In DNA, the CDR3 is TGTGCCAGCTCACCGGGTGGCACTGAAGCTTTCTTT.